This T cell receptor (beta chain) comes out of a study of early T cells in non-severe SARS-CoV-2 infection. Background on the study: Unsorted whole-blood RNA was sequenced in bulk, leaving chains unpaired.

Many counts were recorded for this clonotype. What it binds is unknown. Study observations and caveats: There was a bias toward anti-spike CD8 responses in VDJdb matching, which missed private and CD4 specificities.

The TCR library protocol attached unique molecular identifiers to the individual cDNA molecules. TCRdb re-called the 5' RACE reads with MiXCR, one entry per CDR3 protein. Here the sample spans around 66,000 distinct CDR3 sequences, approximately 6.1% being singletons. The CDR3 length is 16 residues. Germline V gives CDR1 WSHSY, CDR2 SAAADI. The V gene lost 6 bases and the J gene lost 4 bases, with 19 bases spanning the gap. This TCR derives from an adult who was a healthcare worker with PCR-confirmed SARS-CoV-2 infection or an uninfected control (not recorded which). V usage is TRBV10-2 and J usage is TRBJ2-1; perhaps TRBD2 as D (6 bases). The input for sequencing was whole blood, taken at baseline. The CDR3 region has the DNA TGCGCCAGCAGGGAGCAAGGGCTAGCGCTTTACAATGAGCAGTTCTTC. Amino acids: CASREQGLALYNEQFF.